This TCR beta chain derives from a study of blood T cell repertoires in COVID-19. Study-wide context: There were acute and convalescent COVID-19 samples, and they came from the United States, Italy and Spain. From T cells, B-cell-depleted T cells, or PBMCs came the material, which was cDNA or gDNA.

The germline V gene encodes CDR1 SGHTA and CDR2 FQGNSA. The CDR3 loop spans 18 amino acids. V was clipped by 7 bases and J by 4 bases; unmatched bases: 16. Clones were read by immunoSEQ multiplex PCR, and TCRdb kept only the in-frame ones, dropping some. The repertoire holds around 620,000 clones, over 80% seen once, with roughly 0.25% in the top ten. The genes are TRBV7-2 and TRBJ2-3, with TRBD2 matching over 11 bases. Sequenced material: peripheral blood. This sequence originates from a woman under 30 with acute or convalescent COVID-19. CDR3 DNA sequence: TGTGCCAGCAACTGGGGACGGCTAGCGGGGGGAAAGGCAGATACGCAGTATTTT. This codes for CASNWGRLAGGKADTQYF.